These T cell receptor beta chains were read from a single sample in a study of TIL therapy for anti-PD-1-resistant metastatic lung cancer. Measured with immunoSEQ multiplex PCR; TCRdb has only the in-frame clones, and not every one. This repertoire shows approximately 92,000 clones, less than 70% found once; its top ten account for 9.5% to 13%. The starting material was tumor tissue, obtained at baseline. These receptors were taken from a person aged 25-85 years with non-small cell lung cancer. Each CDR3 is given with its conserved first and last residue. Each record gives: clone size, V gene, J gene, D gene, CDR3 DNA, CDR3 protein. A D gene is named only where the DNA matches it firmly. Rows may omit the clone size; those that give it use once, few, many or a size class.

>.|TRBV6-1|TRBJ2-5|TRBD1
TGTGCCAGCAGTGGGGGGGGGACAGGGAGTCAAGAGACCCAGTACTTC
CASSGGGTGSQETQYF
>few|TRBV5-6|TRBJ2-7|TRBD1
TGTGCCAGCAGCTTCCAACAGGGGGTGAAGGGGTACGAGCAGTACTTC
CASSFQQGVKGYEQYF
>.|TRBV28|TRBJ2-3|.
TGTGCCAGCAGTTTGAACAGGCGCACAGATACGCAGTATTTT
CASSLNRRTDTQYF
>.|TRBV28|TRBJ1-5|.
TGTGCCAGCAGACTTCCGAATCAGCCCCAGCATTTT
CASRLPNQPQHF
>.|TRBV24-1|TRBJ2-7|TRBD2
TGTGCCACCAGTGATACGCGAGCGGGGGACTGGGACGAGCAGTACTTC
CATSDTRAGDWDEQYF
>many|TRBV10-2|TRBJ1-6|.
TGCGCCAGCGTGGAGGGGGGTAATTCACCCCTCCACTTT
CASVEGGNSPLHF
>few|TRBV3-1/TRBV3-2|TRBJ2-5|.
TGTGCCAGCAGCCAAGATTGGGAGGACGAAGAGACCCAGTACTTC
CASSQDWEDEETQYF
>large|TRBV27|TRBJ2-2|TRBD1
TGTGCCACCAGGGGGCTGAACACCGGGGAGCTGTTTTTT
CATRGLNTGELFF
>few|TRBV5-1|TRBJ2-5|.
TGCGCCAGCAGCTTGGGACAGGCGGGAGAGACCCAGTACTTC
CASSLGQAGETQYF
>.|TRBV30|TRBJ1-5|TRBD1
TGTGCCTGGAGTGCCGACAGGGGGGGAAATCAGCCCCAGCATTTT
CAWSADRGGNQPQHF
>.|TRBV21-1|TRBJ2-2|.
TGTGCCAGCAGCAAAGGTGAACCCGGGACAGGGAACGGGGAGCTGTTTTTT
CASSKGEPGTGNGELFF
>.|TRBV6-1|TRBJ1-3|.
TGTGCCAGCAGTGAAGGACCCAGAGGCTCTGGAAACACCATATATTTT
CASSEGPRGSGNTIYF
>.|TRBV18|TRBJ1-4|.
TGTGCCAGCTCGCCAGTTGCAACTAATGAAAAACTGTTTTTT
CASSPVATNEKLFF